This TCR beta chain stems from a study of T-cell memory formation after mild COVID-19. CDR1 and CDR2 (germline): MNHEY, SMNVEV (reference sequence). V gave up 5 bases and J gave up 4 bases; unmatched junction bases: 14. The CDR3 consists of 16 residues. Comments on this clonotype: Antigen specificity is unknown.

Broader study findings: Some responding clones appeared in pre-infection memory, suggesting cross-reactive memory joined.

Each CDR3 protein is one row after TCRdb ran MiXCR on the 5' RACE reads. The sample has hundreds of thousands of distinct CDR3 sequences; 28% are singletons. V usage is TRBV27 and J usage is TRBJ2-7; 7 bases are a match to TRBD1. The source of this sequence is an adult woman who had mild COVID-19 (a few samples of this study predate the infection). Cell type and time point are not known. The sequenced sample consisted of PBMCs or a T cell subset sorted from them (not recorded which). The CDR3 sequence: CASSPRTGLSIYEQYF. The DNA of the CDR3 is TGTGCCAGCAGTCCACGGACAGGTCTATCTATTTACGAGCAGTACTTC.